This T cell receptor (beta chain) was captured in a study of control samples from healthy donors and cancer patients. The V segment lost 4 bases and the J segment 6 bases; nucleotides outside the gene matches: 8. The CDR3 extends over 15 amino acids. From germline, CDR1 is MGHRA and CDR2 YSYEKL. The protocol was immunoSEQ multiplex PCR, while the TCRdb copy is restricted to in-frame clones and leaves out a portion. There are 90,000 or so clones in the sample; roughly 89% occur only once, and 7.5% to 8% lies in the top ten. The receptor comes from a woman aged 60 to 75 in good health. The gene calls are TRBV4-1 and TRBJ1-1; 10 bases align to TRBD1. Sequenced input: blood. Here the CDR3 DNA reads TGCGCCAGCAGCCCGGGACAGGGGAAGGGGCCTGAAGCTTTCTTT. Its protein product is CASSPGQGKGPEAFF.